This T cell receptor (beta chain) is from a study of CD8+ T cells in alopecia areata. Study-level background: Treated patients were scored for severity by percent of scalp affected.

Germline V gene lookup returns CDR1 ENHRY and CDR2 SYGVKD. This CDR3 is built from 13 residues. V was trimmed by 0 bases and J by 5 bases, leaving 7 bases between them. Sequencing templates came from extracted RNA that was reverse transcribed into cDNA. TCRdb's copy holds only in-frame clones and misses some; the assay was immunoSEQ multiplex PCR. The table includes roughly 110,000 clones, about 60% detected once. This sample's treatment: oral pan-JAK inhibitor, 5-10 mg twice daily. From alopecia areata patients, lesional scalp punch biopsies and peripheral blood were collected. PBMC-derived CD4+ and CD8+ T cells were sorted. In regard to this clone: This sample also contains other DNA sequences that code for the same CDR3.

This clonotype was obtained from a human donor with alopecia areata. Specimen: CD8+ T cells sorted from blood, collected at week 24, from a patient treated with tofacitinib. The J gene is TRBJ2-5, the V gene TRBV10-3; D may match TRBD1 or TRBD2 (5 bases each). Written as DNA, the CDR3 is TGTGCCATCAGTGAGTCGGGGGAGGAGACCCAGTACTTC. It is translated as CAISESGEETQYF.